These 17 T cell receptor beta chains were sequenced from one sample in a study of cytomegalovirus exposure and HLA in healthy donors. Primers included in the PCR were 60 Vbeta and 13 Jbeta primers. Profiled with immunoSEQ multiplex PCR; TCRdb holds only in-frame clones, not every one. This sample has 60,000 or so clones; 89% occur once, and the top ten carry 1.5%. Material: PBMCs. All receptors derive from a man younger than 40 in good health and CMV-seropositive.

This chain joins TRBV19 and TRBJ2-5, with D unclear. Germline V CDR1 and CDR2: LNHDA, SQIVND (reference sequence). The CDR3 consists of 13 residues. Trimming left V 6 bases short and J 5 bases short, with 13 bases between. The CDR3 region is CASRKAGGETQYF. The CDR3 nucleotides are TGTGCCAGTAGGAAGGCCGGCGGTGAGACCCAGTACTTC.

The chain uses TRBV18 and TRBJ2-3; D may be TRBD1 (5 bases). Germline V CDR1 and CDR2: KGHSH, LQKENI. CDR3 size: 16 residues. V was clipped by 1 base and J by 3 bases, with 14 bases between them. The CDR3 region is CASSPQGTGWTDTQYF. The CDR3 DNA sequence: TGTGCCAGCTCACCACAGGGAACAGGTTGGACAGATACGCAGTATTTT. Together with reference TRBV18 and TRBJ2-3, the CDR3 gives the full variable domain: NAGVMQNPRHLVRRRGQEARLRCSPMKGHSHVYWYRQLPEEGLKFMVYLQKENIIDESGMPKERFSAEFPKEGPSILRIQQVVRGDSAAYFCASSPQGTGWTDTQYFGPGTRLTVL.

The chain combines TRBV4-2 with TRBJ2-4; 10 nucleotides match TRBD2. Per the germline V gene, CDR1 is LGHNA and CDR2 is YNFKEQ. This CDR3 spans 15 amino acids. Losses at the gene ends were 6 bases for V and 8 bases for J; bases not matched to a gene: 10. The CDR3 protein is CASRQTLAGVDIQYF. In nucleotides, the CDR3 is TGTGCCAGCAGACAAACTCTAGCGGGAGTTGACATTCAGTACTTC.

The chain is built from TRBV7-8 and TRBJ2-1, with 10 bases aligning to TRBD2. Germline V lookup: CDR1 SGHVS, CDR2 FQNEAQ. The CDR3 extends over 16 amino acids. Unmatched junction bases numbered 6, after V lost 3 bases and J lost 4 bases. DNA for the CDR3: TGTGCCAGCAGCTTTCGGACTAGCGGAGATTACAATGAGCAGTTCTTC. Protein: CASSFRTSGDYNEQFF.

V usage is TRBV30 and J usage is TRBJ1-1; TRBD1 agrees at 7 bases. Germline loops: CDR1 GTSNPN, CDR2 SVGIG (reference sequence). The CDR3 is made up of 11 amino acids. J gave up 10 bases and V 2 bases, and 4 bases lay outside the gene matches. CDR3 in amino acids: CAWSLRDRAFF. As DNA, the CDR3 is TGTGCCTGGAGTCTCCGGGACAGAGCTTTCTTT.

The rearrangement links TRBV11-3 to TRBJ2-1; 12 positions agree with TRBD2. V shed 1 base, J shed 9 bases, and the junction held 4 bases outside the gene matches. Germline lookup yields CDR1 SGHNT and CDR2 YENEEA. This CDR3 contains 15 residues. The CDR3: CASSLASGRAVEQFF. The CDR3 bases are TGTGCCAGCAGCTTAGCTAGCGGGAGGGCGGTTGAGCAGTTCTTC.

This clone was detected only once. The CDR3 region has the DNA TGTGCCAGCAGCCCCGGGACTAGCGCCTACGAGCAGTACTTC. It encodes CASSPGTSAYEQYF. This chain links TRBV7-9 with TRBJ2-7; TRBD2 agrees at 10 bases. Germline CDR1 SEHNR, CDR2 FQNEAQ (reference sequence). Losses at the gene ends were 5 bases for V and 2 bases for J; bases not matched to a gene: 3. There are 14 residues in the CDR3. Together with reference TRBV7-9 and TRBJ2-7, the CDR3 gives the full variable domain: DTGVSQNPRHKITKRGQNVTFRCDPISEHNRLYWYRQTLGQGPEFLTYFQNEAQLEKSRLLSDRFSAERPKGSFSTLEIQRTEQGDSAMYLCASSPGTSAYEQYFGPGTRLTVT.

The chain combines TRBV7-2 with TRBJ2-5, with unresolved D. V was pared by 4 bases and J by 4 bases, with 7 bases between. The CDR3 extends over 12 amino acids. The germline V gene has CDR1 SGHTA and CDR2 FQGNSA. CDR3 nucleotides: TGTGCCAGCAGCTCCCTAATAGAGACCCAGTACTTC. Translated: CASSSLIETQYF.

The chain joins TRBV18 to TRBJ2-7; 10 bases line up with TRBD1. In germline, CDR1 is KGHSH, CDR2 LQKENI. The CDR3 loop spans 16 amino acids. V gave up 2 bases and J gave up 5 bases; unmatched junction bases: 9. The DNA of the CDR3 is TGTGCCAGCTCACCAATCCCGGGACAGGGGAGGCACGAGCAGTACTTC. As protein: CASSPIPGQGRHEQYF. Supplemented by reference TRBV18 and TRBJ2-7, the full variable domain reads NAGVMQNPRHLVRRRGQEARLRCSPMKGHSHVYWYRQLPEEGLKFMVYLQKENIIDESGMPKERFSAEFPKEGPSILRIQQVVRGDSAAYFCASSPIPGQGRHEQYFGPGTRLTVT.

The chain joins TRBV5-1 to TRBJ2-7, with D tentatively TRBD2 (5 bases). Germline loops: CDR1 SGHRS, CDR2 YFSETQ. The CDR3 is 13 amino acids. Deletions cut 0 bases from V and 7 bases from J, with 11 bases between. The CDR3, as DNA: TGCGCCAGCAGCTTGGATGTTGAGGGAGAGCAGTACTTC. Translated: CASSLDVEGEQYF.

The V gene is TRBV9, the J gene TRBJ1-2; tentative D call: TRBD1 (5 bases). V lost 0 bases and J lost 6, with 9 bases in between. Germline CDR1 and CDR2: SGDLS and YYNGEE. The CDR3 contains 13 residues. The CDR3 region is CASSVGTYDGYTF. CDR3 in DNA: TGTGCCAGCAGCGTAGGGACATACGATGGCTACACCTTC.

This sequence joins TRBV4-1 and TRBJ1-1; D might be TRBD1 (6 bases). CDR3 length: 13 residues. Germline CDR1 reads MGHRA; CDR2 reads YSYEKL. V lost 4 bases to trimming and J lost 10 bases, with 16 bases between them. The CDR3: CASSPETSRGAFF. CDR3 coding DNA: TGCGCCAGCAGCCCAGAGACGAGCAGGGGAGCTTTCTTT.

CDR3 DNA: TGTGCCAGCAGCCCATCGACAGGGGCCTACGAGCAGTACTTC. This codes for CASSPSTGAYEQYF. This chain uses TRBV11-2 with TRBJ2-7, with 8 bases that match TRBD1. The trim removed 5 bases at V and 2 bases at J, leaving 5 bases unmatched. The CDR3 spans 14 residues. CDR1 SGHAT and CDR2 FQNNGV come from the germline V gene.

The table lists this clone with a few counts. V and J are TRBV19 and TRBJ2-5; 7 positions match TRBD2. The CDR3 consists of 14 residues. Germline assignment: CDR1 LNHDA and CDR2 SQIVND (reference sequence). V gave up 6 bases and J gave up 2 bases; unmatched junction bases: 6. The CDR3 is CASRLTGGQETQYF. CDR3 sequence (DNA): TGTGCCAGTAGACTGACGGGGGGACAAGAGACCCAGTACTTC.

The gene calls are TRBV6-5 and TRBJ2-1, with 7 bases lining up with TRBD1. The J segment lost 2 bases and the V segment lost 2 bases, leaving 3 bases of the junction unmatched. CDR1 is MNHEY and CDR2 is SVGAGI in the germline V gene. The CDR3 extends over 15 amino acids. For the CDR3, the DNA is TGTGCCAGCAGTTACAGGGGGCTTCCCTACAATGAGCAGTTCTTC. It yields the protein CASSYRGLPYNEQFF.

CDR3 bases: TGCGCCAGCAGCTTGGGGGCTTCGAACACTGAAGCTTTCTTT. Its translation is CASSLGASNTEAFF. The chain carries TRBV5-1 and TRBJ1-1; no firm D call. CDR1 is SGHRS and CDR2 is YFSETQ in the germline V gene. The CDR3 consists of 14 residues. The V and J ends lost 0 bases and 1 base respectively, with 7 bases between them.

To note about this clone: Within the sample, other DNA sequences also encode this same CDR3. This chain joins TRBV28 and TRBJ2-1; TRBD2 matches 13 bases. Germline loops: CDR1 MDHEN, CDR2 SYDVKM. The CDR3 sequence is 14 residues long. The ends lost 8 bases at V and 6 bases at J; junction bases unmatched: 4. The CDR3 here is CASLTSGRANEQFF. The CDR3 bases are TGTGCCAGCCTTACTAGCGGGAGGGCCAATGAGCAGTTCTTC.